The 19 T cell receptor beta chains presented below share a single source sample, sequenced in a study of HIV-infected children after antiretroviral therapy interruption (dated by TCRdb to between 2017 and 2020). The library was obtained by 3' RACE. The listed sequencing device is Illumina MiSeq. TCR libraries were constructed from RNA with a 3' RACE protocol that used unique molecular identifiers to correct for PCR amplification bias. The public reads were reanalyzed by TCRdb: fastp trimming at Q25, MiXCR alignment, in-frame beta chains only. When rows share a CDR3 protein, they turn into one entry using the most common DNA and genes. The sample records some 38,000 distinct CDR3 sequences, approximately 6.1% of which are singletons. The top ten hold more than 0.85% of the sample. The sample's treatment or condition, from its label and the paper: PENTA 11 planned treatment interruption arm or continuous ART arm.

The sequencing here drew on CD45RA+ CD4+ T cells from PBMCs, pooled from several time points, taken from a donor given antiretroviral therapy, either interrupted or continuous. The cell subset or site label, as the study defines it: naive CD4+ CD45RA+ CD45RO- T cells. The receptors stem from a pool of human donors with HIV.

This clonotype was observed a few times. The chain joins TRBV28 to TRBJ2-7; 7 bases match TRBD1. This CDR3 has 14 residues. Germline CDR1 MDHEN, CDR2 SYDVKM. Trimming at V came to 1 base and at J to 3 bases, leaving 3 bases not matched to a gene. The CDR3, as DNA: TGTGCCAGCAGTTTATTACGACAGGGCTACGAGCAGTACTTC. Translating it yields CASSLLRQGYEQYF.

Only a few counts were recorded for this clonotype. This chain links TRBV7-1 with TRBJ2-5, with D unclear. TRBV7-1 is an ORF for which the function is uncertain. V was trimmed by 5 bases and J by 5 bases, leaving 9 bases between them. This CDR3 has 12 amino acids. In DNA form, the CDR3 reads TGTGCCAGCAGCCCGCGTCCGGAGACCCAGTACTTC. This gives the protein CASSPRPETQYF.

This clonotype has only a few counts. The gene calls are TRBV7-8 and TRBJ2-7; D is uncertain. The germline CDR1 and CDR2 sequences are SGHVS and FQNEAQ. Trimming took off 5 bases at V and 0 bases at J, with 14 bases between the two ends. The CDR3 extends over 15 amino acids. The CDR3 DNA follows: TGTGCCAGCAGCCAAGAGACTTCGGACTCCTACGAGCAGTACTTC. This gives the protein CASSQETSDSYEQYF.

In this sample, this clonotype turned up many times. The chain couples TRBV10-3 to TRBJ1-2, with 7 bases fitting TRBD1. The CDR3 is made up of 15 amino acids. Per germline, CDR1 ENHRY and CDR2 SYGVKD. After removal of 0 bases from V and 0 bases from J, the junction contained 1 base not matched to a gene. CDR3 DNA sequence: TGTGCCATCAGTGAGTCCGACAGGGCTAACTATGGCTACACCTTC. Protein: CAISESDRANYGYTF.

This chain joins TRBV6-1 and TRBJ2-7; 8 bases fit TRBD2. CDR3 size: 15 residues. With 8 bases clipped from V and 5 bases from J, the junction kept 14 bases outside the gene matches. Germline CDR1 MNHNS, CDR2 SASEGT. CDR3 in DNA: TGTGCCAGCCACGGACTAGCCCCCTTCGGGAACGAGCAGTACTTC. This codes for CASHGLAPFGNEQYF.

This clonotype was counted only a few times. CDR3 loop: CASRTGPGELFF. Written as DNA, the CDR3 is TGTGCCAGCAGGACAGGGCCCGGGGAGCTGTTTTTT. The chain carries TRBV6-2 or TRBV6-3 and TRBJ2-2; 7 nucleotides line up with TRBD1. The CDR3 consists of 12 residues. Trimming at V came to 6 bases and at J to 6 bases, leaving 1 base not matched to a gene. Germline values: CDR1 MNHEY, CDR2 SVGEGT.

Ten or more counts support this clonotype. This chain joins TRBV6-2 or TRBV6-3 and TRBJ1-1; tentatively, D is TRBD1 (5 bases). Trimming left V 1 base short and J 0 bases short, with 9 bases between. The CDR3 is 15 amino acids. The germline gives CDR1 MNHEY, CDR2 SVGEGT. The CDR3 sequence is CASSYLWGMNTEAFF. The CDR3 nucleotides are TGTGCCAGCAGTTACTTATGGGGCATGAACACTGAAGCTTTCTTT.

This clonotype occurred many times. CDR3: CSARDRGDLYF. CDR3 in DNA: TGCAGTGCTAGAGATAGGGGAGACCTGTACTTC. V is TRBV20-1 and J is TRBJ2-7; possibly TRBD1 or TRBD2 for D (5 bases each). V lost 0 bases, J lost 12 bases, and 12 bases lay in between. Germline values: CDR1 DFQATT, CDR2 SNEGSKA (reference sequence). There are 11 residues in the CDR3.

This clonotype was observed at least ten times. The CDR3 nucleotides read TGTGCCAGCATTGGGGGCGCTTCCTACAATGAGCAGTTCTTC. Translating gives CASIGGASYNEQFF. The chain carries TRBV28 and TRBJ2-1, with a tentative D call TRBD1 (6 bases). Germline CDR1 and CDR2: MDHEN and SYDVKM. The ends were cut back, 7 bases at V and 1 base at J, with 11 bases in the middle. This CDR3 spans 14 amino acids.

This clonotype was detected only a few times. The V and J genes are TRBV7-1 and TRBJ2-7; TRBD1 matches at 8 bases. TRBV7-1 counts as an open reading frame of uncertain function. The CDR3 has 15 amino acids. J gave up 2 bases and V 3 bases, and 6 bases lay outside the gene matches. In DNA, the CDR3 is TGTGCCAGCAGCTCCACGGGACAGGCCCCCTACGAGCAGTACTTC. Amino acids: CASSSTGQAPYEQYF.

By frequency in the sample, this clonotype is medium-sized (0.01 to 0.1%). Germline is not matched at one junction end, which may reflect a read error. This CDR3 reads CASGDALGGENQDTQYF. The CDR3 coding sequence is TGTGCCAGCGGTGATGCTCTGGGGGGAGAGAACCAAGACACCCAGTACTTT. The genes are TRBV10-3 and TRBJ2-5; maybe TRBD2 (6 bases). CDR3 length: 17 amino acids. Germline V lookup: CDR1 ENHRY, CDR2 SYGVKD.

The table lists this clonotype with a few counts. The chain joins TRBV7-8 to TRBJ2-1, with TRBD2 matching 9 bases. The CDR3 has 15 amino acids. V trimming: 5 bases; J trimming: 3 bases; junction bases outside the gene matches: 5. Germline V gives CDR1 SGHVS, CDR2 FQNEAQ. For the CDR3, the DNA is TGTGCCAGCAGCCTGAGGACTAGCGACTACAATGAGCAGTTCTTC. Its translation: CASSLRTSDYNEQFF.

This clonotype was seen at least ten times. The rearrangement uses TRBV4-2 and TRBJ2-3; 9 bases fit TRBD2. From germline, CDR1 is LGHNA and CDR2 YNFKEQ. The CDR3 runs 16 residues. Unmatched junction bases numbered 7, after V lost 0 bases and J lost 6 bases. The CDR3 spells CASSQEGTSLPDTQYF. In DNA, the CDR3 is TGTGCCAGCAGCCAAGAAGGGACTAGCCTCCCCGATACGCAGTATTTT.

The rearrangement uses TRBV6-6 and TRBJ2-3, with D uncertain. Germline V gene lookup returns CDR1 MNHNY and CDR2 SVGAGI (reference sequence). Trimming removed 7 bases at V and 0 bases at J, with 23 bases between. The CDR3 totals 18 residues. CDR3 region: CASTTPPLFGTSTDTQYF. As DNA, the CDR3 is TGTGCCAGCACCACTCCCCCTTTGTTCGGTACCAGCACAGATACGCAGTATTTT.

Ten or more counts support this clonotype. V usage is TRBV5-1 and J usage is TRBJ1-5, with D possibly TRBD1 on 6 matching bases. This CDR3 is built from 12 residues. Trimming removed 6 bases at V and 5 bases at J, with 9 bases between. Germline loops: CDR1 SGHRS, CDR2 YFSETQ. The DNA of the CDR3 is TGCGCCAGCACCCCAGGGGATCAGCCCCAGCATTTT. It translates to CASTPGDQPQHF.

This clonotype has a handful of counts. The chain employs TRBV29-1 and TRBJ1-3; no clear D gene. Trimming pared 6 bases from V and 6 bases from J, leaving 9 bases between. Germline CDR1 SQVTM, CDR2 ANQGSEA. The CDR3 sequence is 11 residues long. CDR3 DNA sequence: TGCAGCGTGACTTGGTCAAACACCATATATTTT. Translated: CSVTWSNTIYF.

The chain has TRBV29-1 and TRBJ2-5; D not resolved. Germline V gene data show CDR1 as SQVTM and CDR2 as ANQGSEA. This CDR3 region has 13 residues. V was cut by 1 base and J by 0 bases, with 6 bases left in between. For the CDR3, the DNA is TGCAGCGTTGAAGGGCGCTACCAAGAGACCCAGTACTTC. Translating it yields CSVEGRYQETQYF. Filled out from reference TRBV29-1 and TRBJ2-5, the complete variable domain reads SAVISQKPSRDICQRGTSLTIQCQVDSQVTMMFWYRQQPGQSLTLIATANQGSEATYESGFVIDKFPISRPNLTFSTLTVSNMSPEDSSIYLCSVEGRYQETQYFGPGTRLLVL.

This chain joins TRBV29-1 and TRBJ2-5; 8 nucleotides line up with TRBD1. The CDR3 runs 17 residues. CDR1 is SQVTM and CDR2 is ANQGSEA in the germline V gene. The ends lost 5 bases at V and 0 bases at J; junction bases unmatched: 14. In DNA form, the CDR3 reads TGCAGCGTTACGGAAGGACAGGGCCTTCTTTACCAAGAGACCCAGTACTTC. Protein: CSVTEGQGLLYQETQYF.

This clonotype was seen ten or more times. Relative to the germline gene, one junction end is altered; a read error may explain this. CDR3 DNA sequence: TGTGCCAGCAGTGAAATTGGGTTTCAAAACACCTTGTACTTT. The encoded protein is CASSEIGFQNTLYF. V gene TRBV6-5 combines with J gene TRBJ2-4; D uncertain. Germline CDR1 MNHEY, CDR2 SVGAGI. CDR3 length: 14 residues.